Listed here are 14 T cell receptor beta chains from one sample, sequenced in a study of T cell responses to AZD1222 COVID-19 vaccine. Data came from immunoSEQ multiplex PCR; TCRdb stores just in-frame clones and leaves some out. The data hold some 170,000 clones, with 90% to 95% observed a single time. The sample was peripheral blood, taken on day 0 of MenACWY control vaccination. Receptors were obtained from an adult in good health.

The V and J genes are TRBV11-3 and TRBJ1-1, with 8 positions matching TRBD1. V lost 5 bases, J lost 4 bases, and 9 bases stayed unmatched. The CDR3 runs 15 residues. Germline lookup yields CDR1 SGHNT and CDR2 YENEEA. CDR3 in DNA: TGTGCCAGCAGCCCTATCCCAGGGGGCGTCACTGAAGCTTTCTTT. Protein product: CASSPIPGGVTEAFF. The whole variable domain, filled in from reference TRBV11-3 and TRBJ1-1, reads EAGVVQSPRYKIIEKKQPVAFWCNPISGHNTLYWYLQNLGQGPELLIRYENEEAVDDSQLPKDRFSAERLKGVDSTLKIQPAELGDSAVYLCASSPIPGGVTEAFFGQGTRLTVV.

The chain links TRBV23-1 to TRBJ1-1, with 9 bases identical to TRBD1. TRBV23-1 falls under the ORF class, with uncertain function. J gave up 0 bases and V 2 bases, and 10 bases lay outside the gene matches. This CDR3 contains 18 residues. The CDR3 sequence: CASSQERQGVTMNTEAFF. DNA for the CDR3: TGCGCCAGCAGTCAAGAGAGACAGGGGGTAACAATGAACACTGAAGCTTTCTTT.

The chain carries TRBV15 and TRBJ2-7; D unclear. Trimming took 3 bases from V and 3 from J, leaving 9 bases between them. The CDR3 extends over 13 amino acids. Germline V gives CDR1 LNHNV, CDR2 YYDKDF (reference sequence). CDR3 sequence reads: CATSRAVNYEQYF. The CDR3, as DNA: TGTGCCACCAGCAGGGCGGTGAACTACGAGCAGTACTTC.

The genes are TRBV7-3 and TRBJ2-1, with 7 bases aligning to TRBD2. The CDR3 covers 15 residues. Germline lookup yields CDR1 SGHTA and CDR2 FQGTGA. The ends lost 5 bases at V and 8 bases at J; junction bases unmatched: 12. CDR3 sequence: CASSPSRTRVDEQFF. The DNA for the CDR3 is TGTGCCAGCAGCCCGTCTCGGACTAGAGTTGATGAGCAGTTCTTC.

The CDR3 loop reads CASSRPLSEAFF. For the CDR3, the DNA is TGTGCCAGCAGCCGTCCCCTTAGTGAAGCTTTCTTT. This sequence joins TRBV14 and TRBJ1-1; D remains ambiguous. Germline V gene sequence: CDR1 SGHDN, CDR2 FVKESK. The ends were cut back, 4 bases at V and 7 bases at J, with 10 bases in the middle. The CDR3 contains 12 residues. Full variable domain (remainder filled in from reference TRBV14 and TRBJ1-1): EAGVTQFPSHSVIEKGQTVTLRCDPISGHDNLYWYRRVMGKEIKFLLHFVKESKQDESGMPNNRFLAERTGGTYSTLKVQPAELEDSGVYFCASSRPLSEAFFGQGTRLTVV.

The chain carries TRBV7-9 and TRBJ1-6; 10 positions match TRBD1. This CDR3 contains 15 residues. V shed 5 bases and J 7 bases; nucleotides not matched to a gene: 5. Germline assignment: CDR1 SEHNR and CDR2 FQNEAQ (reference sequence). This chain's CDR3 is CASSLTGGGNSPLHF. The CDR3 DNA follows: TGTGCCAGCAGCCTGACAGGGGGCGGAAATTCACCCCTCCACTTT.

This clone has more than one count but fewer than ten. DNA of the CDR3: TGTGCCAGTAGTATACAGGGATTTAACTATGGCTACACCTTC. Translated: CASSIQGFNYGYTF. This chain joins TRBV19 and TRBJ1-2; D may be TRBD1 (5 bases). Germline V gene lookup returns CDR1 LNHDA and CDR2 SQIVND (reference sequence). V was clipped by 2 bases and J by 1 base, with 8 bases between them. The CDR3 runs 14 residues.

Here the CDR3 reads CASSLGRNRYYGYTF. In DNA form, the CDR3 reads TGTGCCAGCAGCTTAGGGAGAAACCGATACTATGGCTACACCTTC. The V and J genes are TRBV11-2 and TRBJ1-2; D is unresolved. The CDR3 has 15 amino acids. The germline V gene encodes CDR1 SGHAT and CDR2 FQNNGV. V lost 1 base and J 3 bases, leaving 12 bases between the germline ends.

The gene calls are TRBV29-1 and TRBJ1-1; maybe TRBD1 (6 bases). CDR3 length: 11 residues. With 4 bases removed from V and 10 bases from J, the gap between germline ends came to 13 bases. The V gene's germline CDR1 is SQVTM and CDR2 ANQGSEA. CDR3 amino acids: CSVANRDGAFF. The CDR3 nucleotides read TGCAGCGTTGCCAACAGGGACGGAGCTTTCTTT. The complete variable domain, with remaining parts taken from reference TRBV29-1 and TRBJ1-1, reads SAVISQKPSRDICQRGTSLTIQCQVDSQVTMMFWYRQQPGQSLTLIATANQGSEATYESGFVIDKFPISRPNLTFSTLTVSNMSPEDSSIYLCSVANRDGAFFGQGTRLTVV.

The chain employs TRBV5-4 and TRBJ2-3, with 7 bases that match TRBD2. V trimming: 0 bases; J trimming: 3 bases; junction bases outside the gene matches: 7. The CDR3 is 16 residues long. CDR1 is SGHNT and CDR2 is YYREEE in the germline V gene (reference sequence). The CDR3 region is CASSLAVAGATDTQYF. CDR3 in DNA: TGTGCCAGCAGCTTGGCCGTAGCGGGCGCTACAGATACGCAGTATTTT.

The chain is built from TRBV5-4 and TRBJ2-3; TRBD2 matches 12 bases. Germline V lookup: CDR1 SGHNT, CDR2 YYREEE (reference sequence). The CDR3 contains 18 residues. V dropped 2 bases and J dropped 4; count of bases not matched to a gene: 11. The CDR3 DNA reads TGTGCCAGCAGCTTCAAGAGGGCTAGCGGGAGGGCAGCAGATACGCAGTATTTT. Protein product: CASSFKRASGRAADTQYF.

This chain links TRBV18 with TRBJ1-2; 8 bases align to TRBD1. There are 15 residues in the CDR3. V was pared by 0 bases and J by 4 bases, with 4 bases of the junction left unmatched. Germline V gene sequence: CDR1 KGHSH, CDR2 LQKENI. CDR3 amino acids: CASSPPGTGAYGYTF. DNA for the CDR3: TGTGCCAGCTCACCACCCGGGACAGGCGCCTATGGCTACACCTTC. Together with reference TRBV18 and TRBJ1-2, the CDR3 gives the full variable domain: NAGVMQNPRHLVRRRGQEARLRCSPMKGHSHVYWYRQLPEEGLKFMVYLQKENIIDESGMPKERFSAEFPKEGPSILRIQQVVRGDSAAYFCASSPPGTGAYGYTFGSGTRLTVV.

J is TRBJ1-2 and V is TRBV19; no reliable D call. The CDR3 covers 16 residues. Looked up from germline, CDR1 is LNHDA and CDR2 is SQIVND (reference sequence). The V and J ends lost 7 bases and 2 bases respectively, with 20 bases between them. The chain's CDR3 is CASTSPGRHVNYGYTF. The DNA for the CDR3 is TGTGCCAGTACATCCCCGGGAAGGCACGTCAACTATGGCTACACCTTC.

This chain uses TRBV9 with TRBJ1-3; weak D call: TRBD1 (6 bases). The CDR3 contains 15 residues. CDR1 and CDR2 (germline): SGDLS, YYNGEE. V shed 5 bases and J shed 2 bases, with 14 bases lying between them. The CDR3 loop reads CASSATGTTGNTIYF. The CDR3 bases are TGTGCCAGCAGTGCCACAGGGACTACTGGAAACACCATATATTTT.